Listed below are T cell receptor beta chains from one sample, sequenced in a study of blood T cell repertoires in COVID-19. The repertoire was sequenced with immunoSEQ multiplex PCR; TCRdb's copy has only in-frame clones and lacks some. The sample consists of some 380,000 clones, about 90% of them appearing once. Source material: PBMCs or T cells enriched from blood (not recorded which). The receptors were sampled from a man aged 25 to 45 who had recovered from COVID-19. The CDR3 runs from the conserved cysteine through the conserved F or W. The order of the fields is J gene, V gene, D gene, clone size, CDR3 protein, CDR3 DNA. D genes are given only for firm matches. The size field is filled for only some rows; it gives once, few, many or a size class.

TRBJ2-4 | TRBV10-1 | NA | NA | CASSEGRGGKDIQYF | TGCGCCAGCAGTGAGGGCAGGGGCGGTAAGGACATTCAGTACTTC
TRBJ2-5 | TRBV6-5 | TRBD2 | NA | CASSYPSSGGGTQYF | TGTGCCAGCAGTTACCCTTCTAGCGGGGGAGGGACCCAGTACTTC
TRBJ2-2 | TRBV3-1/TRBV3-2 | TRBD1 | NA | CASSQEAGGDTGELFF | TGTGCCAGCAGCCAAGAGGCAGGGGGAGACACCGGGGAGCTGTTTTTT
TRBJ1-3 | TRBV5-5 | NA | NA | CASSLSAPSSGNTIYF | TGTGCCAGCAGCTTGAGTGCCCCGAGCTCTGGAAACACCATATATTTT
TRBJ2-3 | TRBV30 | NA | NA | CAWRWTTNTDTQYF | TGTGCCTGGAGGTGGACTACCAACACAGATACGCAGTATTTT
TRBJ1-3 | TRBV11-2 | NA | once | CASSVPRSLIGNTIYF | TGTGCCAGCAGCGTCCCTAGGAGCCTAATTGGAAACACCATATATTTT
TRBJ1-6 | TRBV5-1 | TRBD1 | NA | CASSLASGQGNSPLHF | TGCGCCAGCAGCTTGGCCTCGGGACAGGGTAATTCACCCCTCCACTTT
TRBJ1-4 | TRBV7-2 | TRBD1 | NA | CASSATGTGGEKLFF | TGTGCCAGCAGCGCAACCGGGACAGGGGGTGAAAAACTGTTTTTT
TRBJ1-4 | TRBV6-6 | NA | NA | CASRLLPGSNEKLFF | TGTGCCAGCAGACTCCTTCCGGGTAGTAATGAAAAACTGTTTTTT
TRBJ2-3 | TRBV7-9 | TRBD2 | NA | CASSFGRGDTDTQYF | TGTGCCAGCAGCTTTGGGCGGGGGGACACAGATACGCAGTATTTT
TRBJ2-1 | TRBV2 | NA | NA | CASRAAVYNEQFF | TGTGCCAGCAGGGCAGCGGTTTACAATGAGCAGTTCTTC
TRBJ1-2 | TRBV3-1/TRBV3-2 | TRBD1 | NA | CASSQGQGWGSHYGYTF | TGTGCCAGCAGCCAAGGACAGGGATGGGGCTCCCACTATGGCTACACCTTC
TRBJ2-1 | TRBV12-3/TRBV12-4 | NA | once | CASSGLVNNEQFF | TGTGCCAGCAGCGGACTGGTCAACAATGAGCAGTTCTTC
TRBJ2-3 | TRBV5-1 | TRBD1 | NA | CASSLHTGATTDTQYF | TGCGCCAGCAGCTTGCATACAGGGGCTACCACAGATACGCAGTATTTT
TRBJ2-3 | TRBV30 | TRBD2 | NA | CAWNVLAASTDTQYF | TGTGCCTGGAACGTACTAGCGGCTTCCACAGATACGCAGTATTTT
TRBJ2-5 | TRBV27 | TRBD2 | once | CASSYTGGSLIQETQYF | TGTGCCAGCAGTTATACGGGGGGAAGTCTCATCCAAGAGACCCAGTACTTC
TRBJ1-1 | TRBV5-1 | TRBD1 | NA | CASSWRGPGTEAFF | TGCGCCAGCAGCTGGAGGGGGCCCGGCACTGAAGCTTTCTTT
TRBJ2-4 | TRBV27 | NA | NA | CASNQGQALAKNIQYF | TGTGCCAGCAACCAGGGGCAGGCCCTAGCCAAAAACATTCAGTACTTC
TRBJ1-5 | TRBV18 | NA | NA | CASSRDLEGPQHF | TGTGCCAGCTCACGCGACTTGGAGGGGCCCCAGCATTTT
TRBJ2-2 | TRBV12-3/TRBV12-4 | NA | NA | CASSLGGTGELFF | TGTGCCAGCAGTTTAGGCGGTACCGGGGAGCTGTTTTTT
TRBJ1-6 | TRBV4-1 | NA | once | CASSQGNSPLHF | TGCGCCAGCAGCCAGGGCAACTCACCCCTCCACTTT
TRBJ1-1 | TRBV5-5 | TRBD1 | NA | CASSFLAGGSVTEAFF | TGTGCCAGCAGCTTTCTAGCAGGGGGTTCGGTCACTGAAGCTTTCTTT
TRBJ1-3 | TRBV19 | TRBD1 | NA | CATGRDRVNTIYF | TGTGCCACCGGCCGGGACAGGGTAAACACCATATATTTT
TRBJ2-7 | TRBV7-9 | NA | NA | CASTATNTYEQYF | TGTGCCAGCACCGCAACAAATACCTACGAGCAGTACTTC
TRBJ1-4 | TRBV9 | NA | NA | CASSVGGSANEKLFF | TGTGCCAGCAGCGTAGGCGGATCCGCGAATGAAAAACTGTTTTTT
TRBJ2-2 | TRBV25-1 | NA | once | CASSEYDSPRAGELFF | TGTGCCAGCAGTGAATATGACAGCCCTAGGGCCGGGGAGCTGTTTTTT
TRBJ2-7 | TRBV7-7 | NA | NA | CASSPIGSYEQYF | TGTGCCAGCAGTCCCATCGGCTCCTACGAGCAGTACTTC
TRBJ1-1 | TRBV11-2 | TRBD1 | NA | CASSFGQGNTEAFF | TGTGCCAGCAGCTTTGGACAGGGAAACACTGAAGCTTTCTTT
TRBJ2-1 | TRBV19 | NA | NA | CASSSHPGKQFF | TGTGCCAGTAGTAGCCACCCGGGGAAGCAGTTCTTC
TRBJ2-7 | TRBV11-3 | TRBD2 | NA | CASSLSGGAPYEQYF | TGTGCCAGCAGCTTAAGCGGGGGCGCCCCCTACGAGCAGTACTTC
TRBJ2-5 | TRBV20-1 | NA | NA | CSAGHQETQYF | TGCAGTGCTGGCCATCAGGAGACCCAGTACTTC
TRBJ1-2 | TRBV18 | TRBD1 | NA | CASSPVGQGAVYGYTF | TGTGCCAGCTCACCCGTTGGACAGGGAGCGGTCTATGGCTACACCTTC
TRBJ2-3 | TRBV7-8 | TRBD2 | NA | CASSWVKRGGYTDTQYF | TGTGCCAGCAGCTGGGTAAAGCGGGGGGGTTACACAGATACGCAGTATTTT
TRBJ1-5 | TRBV18 | NA | NA | CASSPDLNQPQHF | TGTGCCAGCTCACCGGACTTGAATCAGCCCCAGCATTTT
TRBJ1-3 | TRBV19 | NA | NA | CASSVQGTGNTIYF | TGTGCCAGTAGTGTACAGGGTACTGGAAACACCATATATTTT
TRBJ2-7 | TRBV29-1 | TRBD1 | NA | CSVDPGQGSYEQYF | TGCAGCGTTGATCCGGGACAGGGTTCCTACGAGCAGTACTTC
TRBJ1-1 | TRBV6-4 | TRBD1 | once | CASRDSDRDTEAFF | TGTGCCAGCAGGGATTCAGACAGGGACACTGAAGCTTTCTTT